Described below is a single TCR beta chain sequence and its context. V lost 4 bases and J lost 4, with 14 bases in between. Germline CDR1 is SGHRS and CDR2 is YFSETQ. The CDR3 is 14 residues long. The data were taken from a study of cytomegalovirus exposure and HLA in healthy donors. The PCR contained 60 Vbeta and 13 Jbeta primers. Original processing notes: Unique TCR beta chains numbered roughly 83 million in a later analysis, with approximately 10 million shared. Only in-frame clones appear in the TCRdb table, and some are missing; sequencing was by immunoSEQ multiplex PCR. Clone size and V and J calls were adopted from that table, with D and trimming inferred from the DNA. The profile shows 110,000 to 150,000 clones, 75% of them singletons.

The source material was PBMCs. This clonotype was sampled from a man in his forties in good health and CMV-seronegative. V usage is TRBV5-1 and J usage is TRBJ1-1; D might be TRBD1 (5 bases). In nucleotides, the CDR3 is TGCGCCAGCAGCCCTCGGGCGGGGCCCACTGAAGCTTTCTTT. This sequence encodes CASSPRAGPTEAFF. Drawing the rest from reference TRBV5-1 and TRBJ1-1, the complete variable domain is KAGVTQTPRYLIKTRGQQVTLSCSPISGHRSVSWYQQTPGQGLQFLFEYFSETQRNKGNFPGRFSGRQFSNSRSEMNVSTLELGDSALYLCASSPRAGPTEAFFGQGTRLTVV.